This is a list of T cell receptor beta chains from one sample in a study of blood T cell repertoires in COVID-19. The protocol was immunoSEQ multiplex PCR, while the TCRdb copy is restricted to in-frame clones and leaves out a portion. The table lists 350,000 to 400,000 clones, roughly 90% of them singletons, with just over 0.85% in the top ten. Sequenced material: PBMCs or T cells enriched from blood (not recorded which). The source of these receptors is a woman in her thirties or forties who had been exposed to COVID-19. Each CDR3 is given with its conserved first and last residue. D genes are given only for firm matches. Expanded clones get a size class; other rows say once, few or many, or leave the size out.

d_call: -
clone_size: -
j_call: TRBJ2-5
v_call: TRBV7-9
cdr3_aa: CASSLSGAQETQYF
cdr3_nt: TGTGCCAGCAGCTTAAGCGGAGCCCAAGAGACCCAGTACTTC

d_call: -
clone_size: -
j_call: TRBJ2-7
v_call: TRBV6-2/TRBV6-3
cdr3_aa: CASSYSSATYEQYF
cdr3_nt: TGTGCCAGCAGTTACTCCAGCGCTACCTACGAGCAGTACTTC

d_call: TRBD1
clone_size: once
j_call: TRBJ2-7
v_call: TRBV19
cdr3_aa: CASSPGQGGTYEQYF
cdr3_nt: TGTGCCAGTAGTCCCGGACAAGGGGGCACCTACGAGCAGTACTTC

d_call: -
clone_size: once
j_call: TRBJ1-2
v_call: TRBV29-1
cdr3_aa: CSVGRTRSPYGYTF
cdr3_nt: TGCAGCGTTGGAAGGACACGCTCCCCCTATGGCTACACCTTC

d_call: -
clone_size: -
j_call: TRBJ1-6
v_call: TRBV6-6
cdr3_aa: CASSLPGEGGRYNSPLHF
cdr3_nt: TGTGCCAGCAGTCTACCGGGCGAAGGGGGTCGTTATAATTCACCCCTCCACTTT

d_call: -
clone_size: few
j_call: TRBJ2-7
v_call: TRBV5-4
cdr3_aa: CASSSPSYEQYF
cdr3_nt: TGTGCCAGCAGCTCTCCCTCCTACGAGCAGTACTTC

d_call: -
clone_size: -
j_call: TRBJ1-6
v_call: TRBV11-2
cdr3_aa: CASSLRDTSPLHF
cdr3_nt: TGTGCCAGCAGCTTACGGGACACGTCACCCCTCCACTTT

d_call: TRBD1
clone_size: -
j_call: TRBJ2-1
v_call: TRBV7-2
cdr3_aa: CASRPTGGHEQFF
cdr3_nt: TGTGCCAGCAGACCCACAGGGGGCCATGAGCAGTTCTTC

d_call: -
clone_size: -
j_call: TRBJ2-7
v_call: TRBV29-1
cdr3_aa: CSVEVGETYEQYF
cdr3_nt: TGCAGCGTTGAAGTGGGCGAAACCTACGAGCAGTACTTC

d_call: -
clone_size: -
j_call: TRBJ1-6
v_call: TRBV7-9
cdr3_aa: CASSLHSGNNSPLHF
cdr3_nt: TGTGCCAGCAGCTTACACTCCGGGAATAATTCACCCCTCCACTTT

d_call: -
clone_size: -
j_call: TRBJ2-1
v_call: TRBV10-2
cdr3_aa: CASSEYGGSGNEQFF
cdr3_nt: TGCGCCAGCAGTGAGTACGGGGGATCCGGCAATGAGCAGTTCTTC